This T cell receptor beta chain was found in a study of T-cell reconstitution after alpha-beta-depleted transplantation in children. Unique molecular identifiers were incorporated when the TCRbeta library was constructed. Each CDR3 protein gets one entry after TCRdb re-called the PCR reads with MiXCR. The sample holds approximately 490,000 distinct CDR3 sequences, around 13% seen once. The germline V gene has CDR1 MRHNA and CDR2 SNTAGT. Trimming left V 4 bases short and J 1 base short, with 15 bases between. The CDR3 spans 16 residues. The gene calls are TRBV6-4 and TRBJ2-3; TRBD1 is a possible D gene (5 bases). The sample here was PBMCs from the stem cell graft donor, taken from the stem cell graft. The sequence came from a human donor who donated a stem cell graft to a child with combined immunodeficiency. The CDR3 region has the DNA TGTGCCAGCAGTGGGGCGGAAGGGGCCGGCACAGATACGCAGTATTTT. Its protein is CASSGAEGAGTDTQYF.